This entry features one TCR beta chain sequence. The entry originates in a study of blood T cell repertoires in COVID-19. Germline CDR1 reads DFQATT; CDR2 reads SNEGSKA (reference sequence). The CDR3 is made up of 11 amino acids. With 5 bases clipped from V and 11 bases from J, the junction kept 3 bases outside the gene matches. Clones were sequenced by immunoSEQ multiplex PCR, and TCRdb holds only the in-frame ones, with some missing. The top ten clones hold approximately 8.6% of a sample with under 250,000 clones, approximately 85% of them seen once. The chain joins TRBV20-1 to TRBJ1-4; the match to TRBD1 covers 9 bases. Sequenced input: PBMCs or T cells enriched from blood (not recorded which). This clonotype was sampled from a woman aged 45 to 65 with acute COVID-19. CDR3 nucleotide sequence: TGCAGTGCTCCCGGGACAGGGAAACTGTTTTTT. Translation gives CSAPGTGKLFF.